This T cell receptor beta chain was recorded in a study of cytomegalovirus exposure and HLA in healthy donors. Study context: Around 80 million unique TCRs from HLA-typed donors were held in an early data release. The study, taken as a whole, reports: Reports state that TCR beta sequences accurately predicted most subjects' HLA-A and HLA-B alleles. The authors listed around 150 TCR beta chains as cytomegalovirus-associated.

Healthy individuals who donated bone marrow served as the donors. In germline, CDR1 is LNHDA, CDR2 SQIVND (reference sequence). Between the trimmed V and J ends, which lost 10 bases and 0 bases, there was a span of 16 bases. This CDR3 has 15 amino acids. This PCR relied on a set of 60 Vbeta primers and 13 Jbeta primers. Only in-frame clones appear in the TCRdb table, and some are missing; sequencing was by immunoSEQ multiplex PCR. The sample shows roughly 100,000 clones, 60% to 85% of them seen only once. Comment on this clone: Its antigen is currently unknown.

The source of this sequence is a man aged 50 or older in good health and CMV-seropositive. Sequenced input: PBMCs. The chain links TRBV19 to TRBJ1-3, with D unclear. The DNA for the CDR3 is TGTGCCACCCGACCTGCGGGCTTCTCTGGAAACACCATATATTTT. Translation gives CATRPAGFSGNTIYF.